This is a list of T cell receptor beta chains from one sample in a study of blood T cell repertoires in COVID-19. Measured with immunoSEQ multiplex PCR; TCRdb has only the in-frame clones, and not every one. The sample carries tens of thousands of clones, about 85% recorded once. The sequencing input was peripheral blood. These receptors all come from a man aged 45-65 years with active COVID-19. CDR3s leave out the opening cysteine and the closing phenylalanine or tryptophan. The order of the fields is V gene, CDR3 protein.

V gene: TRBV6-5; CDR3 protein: ASREGQGYGYT
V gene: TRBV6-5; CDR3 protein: ASSYGQGLWYGYT
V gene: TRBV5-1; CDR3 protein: ASSLEDGTAYEQY
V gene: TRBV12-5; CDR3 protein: ASGFGAGGNAIGRTDTQY
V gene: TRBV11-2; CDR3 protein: ASSPRLAGGSYNEQF
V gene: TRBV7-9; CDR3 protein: ASNTRYRGVTYNEQF
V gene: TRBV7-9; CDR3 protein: ASSLGSGVSKSDQPQH
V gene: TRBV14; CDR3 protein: ASSPPGLVIEQF
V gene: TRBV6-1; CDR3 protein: ASSVWGQLSSYEQY
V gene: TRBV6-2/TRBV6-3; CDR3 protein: ASSSPWWGGGNSPLH
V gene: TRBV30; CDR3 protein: AWSSGQGYDQPQH
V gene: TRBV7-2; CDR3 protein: ASSFGLAGDEQY
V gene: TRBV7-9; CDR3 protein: ASSSGVGYT
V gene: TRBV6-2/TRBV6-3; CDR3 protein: ASSYSTRRGGSSYEQY
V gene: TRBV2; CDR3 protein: ASSENRYGTIY
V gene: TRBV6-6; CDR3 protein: ASTHGAGATGELF
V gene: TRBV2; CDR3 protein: ASNRGNEKLF
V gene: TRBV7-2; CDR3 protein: ASSPRGVGGVSGELF
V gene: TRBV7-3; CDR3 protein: ASSPGGLAETQY
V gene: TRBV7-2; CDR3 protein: ASRRTDTQY
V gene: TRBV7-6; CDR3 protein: ASSSGLAAYNEQF
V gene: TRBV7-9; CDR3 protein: ASSLAGGRVEAF
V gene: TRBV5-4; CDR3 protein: ASSLRTDYTDTQY
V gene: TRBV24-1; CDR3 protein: ATSDFSQGRDTEAF
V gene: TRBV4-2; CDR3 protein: ASSPRLAGASLETQY
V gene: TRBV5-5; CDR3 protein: ASSSATGKSGETQY
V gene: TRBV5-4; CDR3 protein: ASSVSVNEQF
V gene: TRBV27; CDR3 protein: ASSLGGGSGYT
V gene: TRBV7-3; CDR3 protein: ASSAVGQGLSEAF
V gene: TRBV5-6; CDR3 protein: ASSLTISGNYGYT
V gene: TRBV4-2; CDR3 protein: ASSPLVAGYTDTQY
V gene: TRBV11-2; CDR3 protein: ASSLAVNTEAF
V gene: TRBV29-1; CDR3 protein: SVTSSSQETQY
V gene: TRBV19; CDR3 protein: ASSTGQLNEKLF
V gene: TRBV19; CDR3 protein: ASSRRTGYSPLH
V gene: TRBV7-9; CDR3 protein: ASSLSSREQY
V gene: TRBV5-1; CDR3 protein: ASKDDRADEQY
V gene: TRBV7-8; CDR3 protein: ASSQGQETQY
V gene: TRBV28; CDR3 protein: ASSRQVPYEQY
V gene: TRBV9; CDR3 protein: ASGGRGGEKLF
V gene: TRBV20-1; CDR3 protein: SAFGQGGYT
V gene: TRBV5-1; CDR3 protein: ASSGSFTEQF
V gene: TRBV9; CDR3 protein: ASSVGLAEGNEQF
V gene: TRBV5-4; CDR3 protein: ASSLKRQGDGYT
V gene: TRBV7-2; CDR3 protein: ASSRTVSYNEQF
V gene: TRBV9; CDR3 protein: ASSVRSGEGEQF